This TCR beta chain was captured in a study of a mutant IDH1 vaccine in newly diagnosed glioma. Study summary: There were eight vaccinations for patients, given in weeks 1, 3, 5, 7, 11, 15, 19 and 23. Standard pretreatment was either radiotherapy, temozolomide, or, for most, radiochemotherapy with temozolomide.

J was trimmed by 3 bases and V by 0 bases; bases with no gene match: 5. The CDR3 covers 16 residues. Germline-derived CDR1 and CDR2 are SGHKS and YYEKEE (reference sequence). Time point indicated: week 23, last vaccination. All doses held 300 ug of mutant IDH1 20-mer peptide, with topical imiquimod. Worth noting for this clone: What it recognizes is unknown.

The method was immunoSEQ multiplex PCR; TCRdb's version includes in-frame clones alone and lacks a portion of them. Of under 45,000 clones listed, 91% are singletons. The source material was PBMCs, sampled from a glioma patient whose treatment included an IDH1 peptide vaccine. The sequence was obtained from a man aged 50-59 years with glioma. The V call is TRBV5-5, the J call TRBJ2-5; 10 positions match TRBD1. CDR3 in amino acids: CASSLGSGTGEETQYF. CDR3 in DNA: TGTGCCAGCAGCTTGGGGTCTGGGACAGGGGAAGAGACCCAGTACTTC.